The present T cell receptor beta chain was sequenced within a study of human CD8 memory T cell subsets. CCR7+ PD-1+ TIGIT+ early memory CD8+ cells with dysfunctional traits were TPEX. Sequencing libraries of TCR beta were made by UMI-labeled 5' RACE. TCRdb re-called the 5' RACE reads and shows each CDR3 protein once, DNA omitted. The sample table includes 5,000 to 8,000 distinct CDR3 sequences. Germline V gene lookup returns CDR1 SQVTM and CDR2 ANQGSEA. This CDR3 has 14 amino acids. This TCR derives from a human donor in good health. Material for sequencing was CD8+ T cells from PBMCs. This chain links TRBV29-1 with TRBJ1-4; the D call from TCRdb, TRBD1, cannot be confirmed without DNA. The CDR3 sequence is CSVGEGGTNEKLFF.